Below, 10 T cell receptor beta chains from the same sample are listed, as sequenced in a study of T cell repertoires in cytomegalovirus infection. MiXCR, applied by TCRdb to the reads, yields one record per CDR3 protein. The sample has 450,000 to 600,000 distinct CDR3 sequences; approximately 11% are singletons. Material: PBMCs. All receptors derive from a human donor in good health (CMV status not recorded). Some clones in this sample may be carry-over from other donors' samples.

This clonotype was counted many times. The V call is TRBV4-1, the J call TRBJ2-3; no definite D call. The germline V and J ends were trimmed by 1 base and 0 bases, with 11 bases remaining between them. The germline CDR1 and CDR2 sequences are MGHRA and YSYEKL. The CDR3 extends over 16 amino acids. The CDR3 is CASSQVVSYSTDTQYF. The CDR3 DNA sequence: TGCGCCAGCAGCCAAGTTGTGAGCTATAGCACAGATACGCAGTATTTT.

This clonotype was seen repeatedly, ten times or more. The chain links TRBV20-1 to TRBJ2-1; 10 bases match TRBD2. Germline V gives CDR1 DFQATT, CDR2 SNEGSKA (reference sequence). The junction had 7 bases not matched to a gene; V was cut back by 1 base and J by 1 base. The CDR3 runs 17 residues. The CDR3 nucleotides read TGCAGTGCTAGAGTCTGGACTAGCGGTTTTTCCTACAATGAGCAGTTCTTC. Translating it yields CSARVWTSGFSYNEQFF.

This clonotype was recorded many times. The chain joins TRBV7-2 to TRBJ2-1; 12 nucleotides match TRBD2. The CDR3 runs to 21 residues. Losses at the gene ends were 4 bases for V and 0 bases for J; bases not matched to a gene: 16. Germline V gene sequence: CDR1 SGHTA, CDR2 FQGNSA. CDR3 in DNA: TGTGCCAGCAGCTCTCGCCCTAGCGGGAGGGTCCCCTTCCTCTCCTACAATGAGCAGTTCTTC. Its protein is CASSSRPSGRVPFLSYNEQFF.

The sample holds many counts of this clonotype. The chain combines TRBV12-3 or TRBV12-4 with TRBJ1-2, with D possibly being TRBD1 (5 bases). The V and J ends lost 2 bases and 6 bases respectively, with 19 bases between them. CDR3 length: 16 residues. This CDR3 is CASSLRGGWVIDGYTF. The CDR3 DNA sequence: TGTGCCAGCAGTTTACGGGGGGGTTGGGTTATCGATGGCTACACCTTC.

There are a few counts of this clonotype. J is TRBJ2-3 and V is TRBV6-5, with 9 bases aligning to TRBD1. CDR3 length: 15 amino acids. Germline V gives CDR1 MNHEY, CDR2 SVGAGI. Losses at the gene ends were 4 bases for V and 2 bases for J; bases not matched to a gene: 4. The chain's CDR3 is CASSSGQGYTDTQYF. In nucleotides, the CDR3 is TGTGCCAGCAGTTCGGGACAGGGATACACAGATACGCAGTATTTT.

This clonotype was seen many times. The genes are TRBV20-1 and TRBJ2-2, with TRBD2 matching over 9 bases. The CDR3 contains 16 residues. V lost 0 bases to trimming and J lost 4 bases; unmatched junction nucleotides: 6. The germline V gene has CDR1 DFQATT and CDR2 SNEGSKA (reference sequence). Here the CDR3 reads CSARDPREGATGELFF. CDR3 bases: TGCAGTGCTAGAGATCCGCGGGAGGGGGCCACCGGGGAGCTGTTTTTT.

The V gene is TRBV20-1, the J gene TRBJ2-7; 10 positions agree with TRBD2. CDR1 and CDR2 from the germline V gene are DFQATT and SNEGSKA (reference sequence). V shed 3 bases, J shed 2 bases, and the junction held 7 bases outside the gene matches. This CDR3 is 15 amino acids long. As DNA, the CDR3 is TGCAGTGCTAGCCTCTTAGCGGGAGGTCCCTACGAGCAGTACTTC. Its translation is CSASLLAGGPYEQYF.

There are many counts of this clonotype. V usage is TRBV6-5 and J usage is TRBJ2-2; no reliable D call. V was pared by 2 bases and J by 1 base, with 11 bases between. CDR1 is MNHEY and CDR2 is SVGAGI in the germline V gene. The CDR3 is 16 amino acids. This chain's CDR3 is CASSYDLELNTGELFF. In DNA, the CDR3 is TGTGCCAGCAGTTACGACCTAGAATTGAACACCGGGGAGCTGTTTTTT.

About this clonotype: A much larger clone differs by one base, so this may be a read error. V is TRBV28 and J is TRBJ1-1; tentatively, D is TRBD1 (5 bases). The CDR3 has 12 residues. V was trimmed by 6 bases and J by 6 bases, leaving 11 bases between them. Germline V lookup: CDR1 MDHEN, CDR2 SYDVKM. CDR3 nucleotides: TGTGCCAGCAGGGACCTAGGGGCTGAAGCTTTCTTT. Translating gives CASRDLGAEAFF.

This clonotype was seen ten or more times. The chain combines TRBV6-6 with TRBJ1-2; D may be TRBD1 (6 bases). Germline V gene lookup returns CDR1 MNHNY and CDR2 SVGAGI (reference sequence). V dropped 2 bases and J dropped 8 bases, with 12 bases sitting between them. The CDR3 is 13 residues long. CDR3: CASSYGGRSGYTF. As DNA, the CDR3 is TGTGCCAGCAGTTACGGGGGGCGGTCGGGCTACACCTTC.